This TCR beta chain comes out of a study of beta chain features in type 1 diabetes. Sequenced material consisted of expressed TCRB transcripts (all of the isolated RNA was reverse transcribed). This table comes from immunoSEQ multiplex PCR, and its TCRdb copy is limited to in-frame clones, with some not included. The sample includes approximately 140,000 clones, around 7% of them seen just once. Worth noting for this clone: Antigen: not known.

Study results and limitations: The study notes PCR might favor shorter templates equally in patients and controls.

This CDR3 has 13 residues. Trimming took 7 bases from V and 4 from J, leaving 13 bases between them. Germline V gene data show CDR1 as SGHTA and CDR2 as FQGTGA. The sample taken for sequencing was central memory CD4+ T cells from blood. This chain uses TRBV7-3 with TRBJ1-1; D may be TRBD1 (5 bases). The TCR sequence derives from a woman aged 25 to 39 in good health. The CDR3 sequence is CASNLGQGTEAFF. The CDR3 DNA is TGTGCCAGCAACCTCGGACAAGGCACTGAAGCTTTCTTT. Full variable domain (missing parts from reference TRBV7-3 and TRBJ1-1): GAGVSQTPSNKVTEKGKYVELRCDPISGHTALYWYRQSLGQGPEFLIYFQGTGAADDSGLPNDRFFAVRPEGSVSTLKIQRTERGDSAVYLCASNLGQGTEAFFGQGTRLTVV.